The 10 T cell receptor beta chains below come from one sample, sequenced in a study of cytomegalovirus exposure and HLA in healthy donors. TCRdb's copy holds only in-frame clones and misses some; the assay was immunoSEQ multiplex PCR. The data show about 130,000 clones, about 96% seen once. The sequenced material came from PBMCs. Every receptor here comes from a man between 18 and 29 years old in good health and CMV-seronegative.

The V and J genes are TRBV2 and TRBJ1-5; D is possibly TRBD1 (6 bases). The V end was cut by 4 bases, the J end by 6 bases, with 16 bases between. CDR3 length equals 15 residues. In germline, CDR1 is SNHLY, CDR2 FYNNEI. CDR3 region: CASSVVLGGFQPQHF. Written as DNA, the CDR3 is TGTGCCAGCAGTGTTGTATTAGGGGGATTTCAGCCCCAGCATTTT. Full variable domain (rest looked up from reference TRBV2 and TRBJ1-5): EPEVTQTPSHQVTQMGQEVILRCVPISNHLYFYWYRQILGQKVEFLVSFYNNEISEKSEIFDDQFSVERPDGSNFTLKIRSTKLEDSAMYFCASSVVLGGFQPQHFGDGTRLSIL.

The chain carries TRBV7-3 and TRBJ2-1; 8 positions agree with TRBD2. V was clipped by 1 base and J by 6 bases; unmatched bases: 5. Germline V gene data show CDR1 as SGHTA and CDR2 as FQGTGA. The CDR3 spans 15 residues. The CDR3 protein is CASSLNPGGANEQFF. CDR3 DNA: TGTGCCAGCAGCTTAAATCCGGGAGGGGCCAATGAGCAGTTCTTC.

The V call is TRBV13, the J call TRBJ2-7; no reliable D call. The CDR3 length is 14 residues. Trimming removed 3 bases at V and 3 bases at J, with 12 bases between. Germline loops: CDR1 PRHDT, CDR2 FYEKMQ (reference sequence). The DNA for the CDR3 is TGTGCCAGCAGCTTTTCCGACTGGCGCTACGAGCAGTACTTC. Its protein product is CASSFSDWRYEQYF. Combining the CDR3 with reference TRBV13 and TRBJ2-7 gives the whole variable domain AAGVIQSPRHLIKEKRETATLKCYPIPRHDTVYWYQQGPGQDPQFLISFYEKMQSDKGSIPDRFSAQQFSDYHSELNMSSLELGDSALYFCASSFSDWRYEQYFGPGTRLTVT.

The V call is TRBV10-3, the J call TRBJ2-7, with D possibly being TRBD2 (6 bases). Trimming cost V 8 bases and J 0 bases, with 8 bases left between them. Germline CDR1 is ENHRY and CDR2 is SYGVKD. CDR3 length: 12 amino acids. This CDR3 reads CAIGGSSYEQYF. CDR3 coding DNA: TGTGCCATCGGGGGGAGCTCCTACGAGCAGTACTTC.

This chain uses TRBV2 with TRBJ2-7; 10 nucleotides line up with TRBD2. CDR3 length: 12 residues. V was pared by 9 bases and J by 2 bases, with 1 base of the junction left unmatched. CDR1 is SNHLY and CDR2 is FYNNEI in the germline V gene. In DNA, the CDR3 is TGTGCCAGTGGACTAGCGGCCTACGAGCAGTACTTC. This codes for CASGLAAYEQYF.

This clone was seen a single time. The chain recombines TRBV18 with TRBJ2-3; 8 bases agree with TRBD1. J gave up 2 bases and V 6 bases, and 7 bases lay outside the gene matches. Germline-derived CDR1 and CDR2 are KGHSH and LQKENI. CDR3 length: 15 residues. The chain's CDR3 is CASSPQGAATDTQYF. CDR3 nucleotides: TGTGCCAGCTCGCCGCAGGGGGCCGCCACAGATACGCAGTATTTT.

This chain joins TRBV19 and TRBJ2-6, with 7 bases aligning to TRBD1. Germline-derived CDR1 and CDR2 are LNHDA and SQIVND (reference sequence). The CDR3 totals 18 residues. Trimming removed 5 bases from V and 0 bases from J; junction bases left unmatched: 10. The CDR3 DNA reads as TGTGCCAGTAGTTACGACGGGACAGCTCTCTCTGGGGCCAACGTCCTGACTTTC. Its translation is CASSYDGTALSGANVLTF.

J is TRBJ2-2 and V is TRBV9; TRBD1 is a possible D gene (6 bases). CDR3 length: 15 residues. With 0 bases removed from V and 2 bases from J, the gap between germline ends came to 8 bases. The V gene's germline CDR1 is SGDLS and CDR2 YYNGEE. DNA of the CDR3: TGTGCCAGCAGCGTAGCGGACAGAAACACCGGGGAGCTGTTTTTT. Protein product: CASSVADRNTGELFF. Using reference TRBV9 and TRBJ2-2 for the parts outside the CDR3, the full variable domain is DSGVTQTPKHLITATGQRVTLRCSPRSGDLSVYWYQQSLDQGLQFLIQYYNGEERAKGNILERFSAQQFPDLHSELNLSSLELGDSALYFCASSVADRNTGELFFGEGSRLTVL.

The V gene is TRBV28, the J gene TRBJ1-5; 8 positions match TRBD1. J gave up 3 bases and V 6 bases, and 7 bases lay outside the gene matches. CDR3 length: 15 amino acids. Germline V gene sequence: CDR1 MDHEN, CDR2 SYDVKM. CDR3 DNA sequence: TGTGCCAGCAGACTCCAGGGGGCTCTCAATCAGCCCCAGCATTTT. Translation gives CASRLQGALNQPQHF.

The chain recombines TRBV27 with TRBJ1-2; 7 nucleotides align to TRBD1. The CDR3 runs to 13 residues. Per germline, CDR1 MNHEY and CDR2 SMNVEV (reference sequence). V gave up 3 bases and J gave up 4 bases; unmatched junction bases: 2. The CDR3 here is CASSFGQAYGYTF. In nucleotides, the CDR3 is TGTGCCAGCAGTTTCGGACAGGCCTATGGCTACACCTTC.